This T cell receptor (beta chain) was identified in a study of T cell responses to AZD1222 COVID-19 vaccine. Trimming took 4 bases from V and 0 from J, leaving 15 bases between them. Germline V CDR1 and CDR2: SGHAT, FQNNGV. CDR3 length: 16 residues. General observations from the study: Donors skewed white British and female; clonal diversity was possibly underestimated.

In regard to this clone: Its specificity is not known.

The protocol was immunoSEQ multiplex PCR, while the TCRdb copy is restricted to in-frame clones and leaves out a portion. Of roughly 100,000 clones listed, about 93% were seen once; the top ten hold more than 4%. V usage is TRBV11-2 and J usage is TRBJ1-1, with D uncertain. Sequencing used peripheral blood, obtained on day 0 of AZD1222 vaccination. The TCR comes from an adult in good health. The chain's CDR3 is CASSYSRIAVNTEAFF. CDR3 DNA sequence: TGTGCCAGCAGCTATTCCCGTATAGCGGTGAACACTGAAGCTTTCTTT.